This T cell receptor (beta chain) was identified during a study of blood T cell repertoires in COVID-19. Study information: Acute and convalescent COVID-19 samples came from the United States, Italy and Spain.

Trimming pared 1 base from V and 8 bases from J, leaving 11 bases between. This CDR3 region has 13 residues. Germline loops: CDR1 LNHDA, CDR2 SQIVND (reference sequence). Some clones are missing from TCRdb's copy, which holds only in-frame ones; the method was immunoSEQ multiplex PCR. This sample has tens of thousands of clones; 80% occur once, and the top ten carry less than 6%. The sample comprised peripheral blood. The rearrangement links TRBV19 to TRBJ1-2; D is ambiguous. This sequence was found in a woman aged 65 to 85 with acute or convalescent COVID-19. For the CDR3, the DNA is TGTGCCAGTAGTATAGGAGGGTATGGAGGCTACACCTTC. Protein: CASSIGGYGGYTF. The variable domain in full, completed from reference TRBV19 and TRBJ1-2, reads DGGITQSPKYLFRKEGQNVTLSCEQNLNHDAMYWYRQDPGQGLRLIYYSQIVNDFQKGDIAEGYSVSREKKESFPLTVTSAQKNPTAFYLCASSIGGYGGYTFGSGTRLTVV.